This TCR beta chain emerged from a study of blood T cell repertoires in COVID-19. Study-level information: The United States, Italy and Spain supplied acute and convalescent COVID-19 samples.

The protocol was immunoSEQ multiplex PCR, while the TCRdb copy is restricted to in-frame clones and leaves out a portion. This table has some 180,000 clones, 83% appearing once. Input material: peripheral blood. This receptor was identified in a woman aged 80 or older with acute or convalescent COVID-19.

CDR3 amino acids: CASSLSTQGNYGYTF. In nucleotides, the CDR3 is TGTGCCAGCAGTTTATCAACTCAGGGGAACTATGGCTACACCTTC. The J gene is TRBJ1-2, the V gene TRBV27; D possibly corresponds to TRBD1 (6 bases). Germline lookup yields CDR1 MNHEY and CDR2 SMNVEV (reference sequence). V gave up 0 bases and J gave up 2 bases, with 10 bases separating them. This CDR3 contains 15 residues.